These 26 T cell receptor beta chains were sequenced from one sample in a study of chemoradiotherapy in HPV16-positive cancers (dated by TCRdb to 2021 to 2024). The library was made by the immunoSEQ multiplex PCR assay. TCRdb holds this immuneACCESS table with in-frame rearrangements only. Some clones are missing; in checked studies, unresolved V genes explain under half, and the rest has no known cause. The sample table lists tens of thousands of clones, over 90% of them with a count of one. The top ten clonotypes cover approximately 19% of the sample. Specimen: blood, collected from a patient who underwent chemoradiotherapy. The source of these receptors is a human donor with HPV-associated anogenital cancer.

The chain has TRBV7-9 and TRBJ2-7; no clear D gene. The CDR3 is 14 residues long. Germline values: CDR1 SEHNR, CDR2 FQNEAQ (reference sequence). Trimming left V 2 bases short and J 6 bases short, with 14 bases between. CDR3 amino acids: CASSLLDNLAEQYF. For the CDR3, the DNA is TGTGCCAGCAGCTTACTTGACAATTTGGCCGAGCAGTACTTC.

The chain combines TRBV18 with TRBJ1-2, with 11 bases fitting TRBD1. CDR1 and CDR2 from the germline V gene are KGHSH and LQKENI. The V gene end was trimmed by 3 bases and the J gene end by 4 bases; junction bases not matched to a gene: 7. This CDR3 comprises 16 residues. Here the CDR3 DNA reads TGTGCCAGCTCACCCCCCGGGACAGGGGGGGCCTATGGCTACACCTTC. It translates to CASSPPGTGGAYGYTF.

The CDR3 sequence is CASSLISKGTAPIYNEQFF. The CDR3 bases are TGTGCCAGCAGCTTGATCTCAAAAGGGACAGCCCCGATATACAATGAGCAGTTCTTC. The chain couples TRBV5-8 to TRBJ2-1; 7 positions match TRBD1. Germline-derived CDR1 and CDR2 are SGHTS and YDEGEE. Trimming at V came to 1 base and at J to 4 bases, leaving 17 bases not matched to a gene. This CDR3 is built from 19 residues.

This chain joins TRBV7-9 and TRBJ1-5, with D maybe TRBD1 (5 bases). V gave up 1 base and J gave up 3 bases, with 10 bases separating them. Germline V gene data show CDR1 as SEHNR and CDR2 as FQNEAQ (reference sequence). The CDR3 loop spans 15 amino acids. The CDR3, as DNA: TGTGCCAGCAGCTTAGGCGCAGGGCCCAATCAGCCCCAGCATTTT. Translated: CASSLGAGPNQPQHF.

A single count supports this clone. The chain employs TRBV19 and TRBJ2-7; 7 positions match TRBD1. Germline loops: CDR1 LNHDA, CDR2 SQIVND (reference sequence). The J segment lost 1 base and the V segment lost 6 bases, leaving 6 bases of the junction unmatched. CDR3 length equals 14 residues. CDR3 bases: TGTGCCAGTAGGCCGGGACAGTCTTCCTACGAGCAGTACTTC. It encodes CASRPGQSSYEQYF.

CDR3 sequence: CASSPRLAGNTGELFF. The CDR3 DNA reads TGCGCCAGCAGCCCTCGACTAGCGGGGAACACCGGGGAGCTGTTTTTT. J is TRBJ2-2 and V is TRBV5-1; TRBD2 aligns across 10 bases. With 4 bases clipped from V and 1 base from J, the junction kept 4 bases outside the gene matches. CDR1 and CDR2 from the germline V gene are SGHRS and YFSETQ. The CDR3 extends over 16 amino acids.

The rearrangement joins TRBV6-5 to TRBJ2-2, with D possibly matching TRBD2 (6 bases). This CDR3 has 15 amino acids. The V gene's germline CDR1 is MNHEY and CDR2 SVGAGI. The ends were cut back, 6 bases at V and 4 bases at J, with 15 bases in the middle. The CDR3 loop reads CASREQGRTTGELFF. CDR3 coding DNA: TGTGCCAGCAGGGAACAAGGGAGGACCACCGGGGAGCTGTTTTTT.

The rearrangement uses TRBV7-2 and TRBJ2-2; no definite D call. V lost 6 bases and J 4 bases, leaving 6 bases between the germline ends. From germline, CDR1 is SGHTA and CDR2 FQGNSA. CDR3 size: 12 residues. The CDR3 reads CASRLATGELFF. DNA of the CDR3: TGTGCCAGCAGGCTCGCCACCGGGGAGCTGTTTTTT.

The chain carries TRBV4-2 and TRBJ2-5, with D perhaps TRBD1 or TRBD2 (6 bases each). The germline gives CDR1 LGHNA, CDR2 YNFKEQ. V was cut by 0 bases and J by 2 bases, with 13 bases left in between. The CDR3 is 16 residues long. The CDR3 spells CASSQETGAGQETQYF. CDR3 coding DNA: TGTGCCAGCAGCCAAGAAACGGGGGCAGGGCAAGAGACCCAGTACTTC.

The J gene is TRBJ1-5, the V gene TRBV6-5, with D perhaps matching TRBD1 (6 bases). The CDR3 covers 14 residues. Trimming took 10 bases from V and 3 from J, leaving 16 bases between them. Germline CDR1 is MNHEY and CDR2 is SVGAGI. The CDR3 sequence: CATRGQSNNQPQHF. CDR3 nucleotide sequence: TGTGCCACCCGAGGACAGTCAAACAATCAGCCCCAGCATTTT.

The chain joins TRBV19 to TRBJ2-7, with D tentatively TRBD1 (5 bases). V lost 2 bases to trimming and J lost 3 bases, with 8 bases between them. CDR1 is LNHDA and CDR2 is SQIVND in the germline V gene (reference sequence). CDR3 length equals 13 residues. The CDR3 DNA sequence: TGTGCCAGTAGTATAAGACAGTTCTACGAGCAGTACTTC. Translated: CASSIRQFYEQYF.

The chain uses TRBV4-3 and TRBJ2-7; D is possibly TRBD2 (6 bases). The germline gives CDR1 LGHNA, CDR2 YSLEER. This CDR3 has 12 amino acids. V dropped 0 bases and J dropped 7 bases, with 7 bases sitting between them. The CDR3 protein is CASSQESGEQYF. As DNA, the CDR3 is TGCGCCAGCAGCCAAGAGAGCGGGGAGCAGTACTTC.

This chain connects TRBV7-2 to TRBJ1-1; the D is unclear. There are 13 residues in the CDR3. Germline lookup yields CDR1 SGHTA and CDR2 FQGNSA. Trimming cost V 2 bases and J 6 bases, with 10 bases left between them. The CDR3 sequence: CASSLIGRAEAFF. In DNA form, the CDR3 reads TGTGCCAGCAGCTTAATAGGGAGGGCTGAAGCTTTCTTT.

The gene calls are TRBV2 and TRBJ2-5; the D is unclear. Germline assignment: CDR1 SNHLY and CDR2 FYNNEI. Trimming took off 4 bases at V and 1 base at J, with 4 bases between the two ends. There are 12 residues in the CDR3. The CDR3 loop reads CASSVFQETQYF. In DNA form, the CDR3 reads TGTGCCAGCAGTGTGTTCCAAGAGACCCAGTACTTC.

The genes are TRBV28 and TRBJ1-2; 12 bases are a match to TRBD1. The CDR3 is 15 residues long. Germline CDR1 reads MDHEN; CDR2 reads SYDVKM. V shed 5 bases and J 4 bases; nucleotides not matched to a gene: 5. The CDR3 sequence is CASSRPGQGAYGYTF. In nucleotides, the CDR3 is TGTGCCAGCAGTCGACCGGGACAGGGGGCCTATGGCTACACCTTC.

This sequence joins TRBV11-2 and TRBJ2-7, with unresolved D. Germline values: CDR1 SGHAT, CDR2 FQNNGV. This CDR3 comprises 16 residues. The ends were cut back, 2 bases at V and 5 bases at J, with 19 bases in the middle. CDR3 amino acids: CASSLFMEPQADEQYF. The CDR3 nucleotides are TGTGCCAGCAGCTTATTTATGGAGCCCCAGGCTGACGAGCAGTACTTC.

This chain links TRBV4-1 with TRBJ1-4, with a possible D match to TRBD1 (5 bases). Trimming cost V 1 base and J 8 bases, with 20 bases left between them. Per the germline V gene, CDR1 is MGHRA and CDR2 is YSYEKL. The CDR3 spans 17 residues. For the CDR3, the DNA is TGCGCCAGCAGCCAAGTTCCCGGGGGGGGACGACGAGAAAAACTGTTTTTT. Amino acid sequence: CASSQVPGGGRREKLFF.

The V gene is TRBV5-4, the J gene TRBJ1-1, with D unresolved. V was shortened by 0 bases and J by 0 bases, with 12 bases between the two germline ends. The CDR3 runs to 16 residues. CDR1 SGHNT and CDR2 YYREEE come from the germline V gene (reference sequence). This CDR3 is CASSLARRGMNTEAFF. The CDR3 region has the DNA TGTGCCAGCAGCTTGGCCCGAAGAGGTATGAACACTGAAGCTTTCTTT.

The chain links TRBV7-9 to TRBJ1-1, with a weak D call TRBD1 (5 bases). The CDR3 totals 15 residues. V was trimmed by 6 bases and J by 3 bases, leaving 17 bases between them. Looked up from germline, CDR1 is SEHNR and CDR2 is FQNEAQ (reference sequence). CDR3 in amino acids: CASSLVGAKYTEAFF. CDR3 nucleotides: TGTGCCAGCAGTTTGGTCGGGGCGAAGTACACTGAAGCTTTCTTT.

The J gene is TRBJ2-4, the V gene TRBV7-2, with D hard to call. This CDR3 spans 14 amino acids. Trimming took 1 base from V and 0 from J, leaving 4 bases between them. CDR1 is SGHTA, CDR2 FQGNSA, per germline. CDR3 DNA: TGTGCCAGCAGCTTAGGCAGAGCCAAAAACATTCAGTACTTC. Translation: CASSLGRAKNIQYF.

The chain uses TRBV27 and TRBJ2-6; either TRBD1 or TRBD2 may supply D (6 bases each). The length of the CDR3 is 20 residues. Between the trimmed V and J ends, which lost 1 base and 1 base, there was a span of 20 bases. Germline V gives CDR1 MNHEY, CDR2 SMNVEV (reference sequence). CDR3 DNA sequence: TGTGCCAGCAGTTTATTGGGTAGTCACAGGGAGGTTTCTGGGGCCAACGTCCTGACTTTC. Encoded protein: CASSLLGSHREVSGANVLTF.

The genes are TRBV5-1 and TRBJ2-5; D remains unclear. Germline loops: CDR1 SGHRS, CDR2 YFSETQ. The CDR3 covers 15 residues. V shed 0 bases and J shed 5 bases, with 14 bases lying between them. The CDR3 here is CASSLARQARETQYF. DNA for the CDR3: TGCGCCAGCAGCTTGGCCCGGCAGGCGCGGGAGACCCAGTACTTC.

The genes are TRBV28 and TRBJ2-7; D unresolved. V lost 2 bases and J 3 bases, leaving 8 bases between the germline ends. This CDR3 is built from 13 residues. The germline CDR1 and CDR2 sequences are MDHEN and SYDVKM. CDR3 region: CASSLGRGYEQYF. The CDR3 coding sequence is TGTGCCAGCAGTTTAGGCCGAGGCTACGAGCAGTACTTC.

The chain is built from TRBV19 and TRBJ2-5; D gene ambiguous. V lost 3 bases and J lost 4, with 9 bases in between. Per germline, CDR1 LNHDA and CDR2 SQIVND (reference sequence). The CDR3 is 13 amino acids. CDR3 amino acids: CASSIQVGETQYF. CDR3 coding DNA: TGTGCCAGTAGTATCCAAGTGGGAGAGACCCAGTACTTC. Looking up the rest from reference TRBV19 and TRBJ2-5 gives the full variable domain: DGGITQSPKYLFRKEGQNVTLSCEQNLNHDAMYWYRQDPGQGLRLIYYSQIVNDFQKGDIAEGYSVSREKKESFPLTVTSAQKNPTAFYLCASSIQVGETQYFGPGTRLLVL.

Concerning this clone: One end of the junction fails to match germline, which may point to a read error. The rearrangement links TRBV7-7 to TRBJ2-1; D call uncertain. The CDR3 has 13 amino acids. Per germline, CDR1 SSHAT and CDR2 FNYEAQ (reference sequence). The CDR3 loop is CASSLDGYNEQFF. CDR3 coding DNA: TGTGCTAGCAGCTTAGACGGGTACAATGAGCAGTTCTTC.

The chain joins TRBV11-2 to TRBJ1-2, with D tentatively TRBD1 (5 bases). Deletions cut 3 bases from V and 1 base from J, with 15 bases between. CDR1 SGHAT and CDR2 FQNNGV come from the germline V gene. This CDR3 contains 16 residues. The CDR3 loop reads CASSFTGGEINYGYTF. CDR3 in DNA: TGTGCCAGCAGCTTCACCGGGGGAGAGATTAACTATGGCTACACCTTC.